Included here is one TCR beta chain sequence, with context. The antigen is unknown. TCRdb's table, derived via immunoSEQ multiplex PCR, lists solely in-frame clones and lacks some. The table includes 70,000 to 95,000 clones, roughly nine tenths detected once. This entry belongs to a study of graft-versus-host responses after intestinal transplantation. Whole-study context: Each transplant was multivisceral, liver-intestinal, or isolated intestinal. Study conclusions and caveats: Some GvH clones appeared in ileal mucosa or blood before recipient bone marrow.

Germline V gene lookup returns CDR1 SGHVS and CDR2 FQNEAQ. V was trimmed by 2 bases and J by 5 bases, leaving 24 bases between them. The CDR3 extends over 18 amino acids. The clonotype was recovered from a human donor who received an intestinal transplant. The starting material was unstimulated CD4+ T cells sorted from spleen or lymph node cells, obtained before intestinal transplant. J is TRBJ1-1 and V is TRBV7-8; D is perhaps TRBD1 (6 bases). The CDR3 loop reads CASSLSRGGGWGRTEAFF. The CDR3 DNA follows: TGTGCCAGCAGCTTAAGTCGGGGCGGGGGCTGGGGAAGGACTGAAGCTTTCTTT.